This T cell receptor beta chain was retrieved from a study of post-analysis software for immune sequencing data. The germline gives CDR1 DFQATT, CDR2 SNEGSKA (reference sequence). The V end was cut by 1 base, the J end by 2 bases, with 9 bases between. The CDR3 length is 13 residues. Turning to this clonotype: Its antigen is as yet unknown.

TCR beta cDNA libraries included unique molecular identifiers. TCRdb independently ran MiXCR on the PCR reads; one entry per CDR3 protein. The profile shows around 260,000 distinct CDR3 sequences, 36% of them singletons. Broader study findings: Samples prepared in the same batch strongly co-clustered by F measure. When patients were compared with controls, 5 or 6 TRBV segments were more frequent, TRBV5-6, TRBV5-1 and TRBV20-1 among them. Normalized Chao1 diversity was significantly lower in multiple sclerosis patients than in controls.

The chain uses TRBV20-1 and TRBJ2-7; D is unclear. The TCR was taken from a girl aged 10 to 17 with multiple sclerosis. Input material: blood. CDR3 coding DNA: TGCAGTGCTAGAGTCCCAGGAACCTACGAGCAGTACTTC. Translation: CSARVPGTYEQYF.